This T cell receptor (beta chain) was identified in a study of graft-versus-host responses after intestinal transplantation. In the study overall: Multivisceral, liver-intestinal, or isolated intestinal grafts were transplanted into recipients. Every transplant recipient was induced with anti-thymocyte globulin, then maintained on tacrolimus and steroids for about 3 years.

Only in-frame clones appear in the TCRdb table, and some are missing; sequencing was by immunoSEQ multiplex PCR. The data show about 45,000 clones, with roughly nine tenths seen just once and roughly 4.5% held by the top ten. V gave up 4 bases and J gave up 6 bases; unmatched junction bases: 8. Germline assignment: CDR1 SGHRS and CDR2 YFSETQ. The CDR3 runs to 14 residues. This clone occurred once. The antigen remains undetermined. Findings of the study overall: Individuals who had graft-donor T cell macrochimerism had allografts that showed high graft-versus-host to host-versus-graft clonal ratios.

The rearrangement uses TRBV5-1 and TRBJ2-7, with 9 bases fitting TRBD1. This TCR came from a human patient who received an intestinal transplant, so some T cells may come from the graft donor. The sequencing used PBMCs, collected 524 days after transplant. CDR3: CASSPGQGNSEQYF. The CDR3 DNA reads TGCGCCAGCAGCCCGGGACAGGGTAACTCCGAGCAGTACTTC.